This T cell receptor (beta chain) was identified during a study of cytomegalovirus exposure and HLA in healthy donors (dated by TCRdb to about 2017). With regard to the full study: In an earlier analysis of 587 of the donors, approximately 300 Gb of sequence data and 117 million unique TCR beta sequences from roughly 190 million T cells were reported. An early release covering roughly 640 HLA-typed donors comprised approximately 290 gigabases of sequencing data and 65 million to 100 million unique TCR sequences. Of the approximately 400 genotyped donors, roughly 76% were placed in the genetic ancestry cluster associated with self-reported Caucasian donors. The study aimed to test whether signatures of past pathogen exposure could be identified by cataloging public T cell receptors. The study used immunosequencing to profile the T cell repertoires of some 600 subjects and linked those repertoires to cytomegalovirus serostatus. In addition to the first cohort of 666 subjects, a separate validation cohort of approximately 130 different subjects was used. High-throughput TCR immunosequencing, statistical association of individual TCRs with disease status, and machine learning were combined to predict cytomegalovirus infection status. A later analysis re-examined previously published TCR beta repertoires from 600 to 700 donors and added high-resolution HLA genotyping to investigate patterns of TCR occurrence. Rather than drawing on any new phenotypic data, the later analysis identified candidate immune exposures from TCR beta sequences and the way those sequences occurred across donors. An earlier analysis of some 600 of the donors applied high-throughput TCR beta sequencing to assess whether each TCR beta V gene segment acted as functional or pseudogenic. Donor age, sex, ethnicity and CMV serostatus were compiled together with the repertoire data. A later genetic analysis took genome-wide SNP genotypes for about 65% of the 666 donors and used that subset as a discovery cohort. All discovery cohort repertoires had been generated on a single sequencing platform. HLA typing covered class I and class II loci at four-digit resolution. Typing coverage differed by locus: A, B, C, DRB1 and DQB1 were typed in roughly 620-640 donors, DQA1 in 500 to 550, DPA1 in 600 to 610, and DPB1 in approximately 450. Because of strong linkage in the cohort, a handful of DR-DQ haplotypes were treated as single units for association and clustering. Among about 360 genotyped donors of the cohort, an average of about 240,000 unique TCR beta nucleotide sequences were sequenced per donor, roughly 18% of them non-productive.

The cohort was made up of several hundred healthy bone marrow donors. At the time of sampling, all cohort members were nominally healthy, though unrecorded immune exposures were likely present. The donor tested CMV seronegative, placing the donor among the 352 seronegative members of the cohort. A peripheral blood sample was collected from each donor, and TCR beta sequencing was performed on peripheral blood mononuclear cells. The Qiagen DNeasy Blood Extraction Kit was used to extract genomic DNA from the blood cell samples. Libraries came from the immunoSEQ multiplex PCR assay. A mixture of 60 forward primers for TCR Vbeta segments and 13 reverse primers for TCR Jbeta segments was used in the multiplex PCR. A multiplex PCR assay on genomic DNA amplified the CDR3 region of rearranged TCR beta genes. On the Illumina HiSeq System, the amplified TCR beta libraries were sequenced as 87-base-pair reads. The published analysis was carried out like this. Across the roughly 640 repertoires, a later analysis counted approximately 75 million unique TCR beta chains, around 11 million of which were shared by at least two donors. Raw reads were error-corrected and collapsed into unique sequences by a nearest-neighbor algorithm in which closely related sequences were merged to remove PCR and sequencing errors. CDR3 sequences were aligned to IMGT reference sequences to assign V, D and J gene segments. Each retained sequence needed at least a six-nucleotide match to both a V gene segment and a J gene segment. A rearrangement counted as productive if the CDR3 had no stop codons and remained in frame with V and J, and every other rearrangement counted as non-productive. CDR3 was defined by IMGT convention, running from the second conserved V-encoded cysteine to the conserved J-encoded phenylalanine. The earlier analysis of 550 to 650 of the donors excluded any sequence lacking an unambiguous match to a single V gene segment. In an earlier analysis of 587 of the donors, a V segment was called functional when productive rearrangements were above 56.7%, and segregating when the standard deviation between donors exceeded 5%. A statistical classification framework was developed to diagnose cytomegalovirus status using the catalog of TCR beta chain sequences. In a later analysis, V and J genes were assigned by comparing TCR nucleotide sequences against IMGT/GENE-DB human TR gene sequences. In a later analysis, CDR3 sequences and most-parsimonious VDJ recombination scenarios were assigned using the TCRdist pipeline. In a later analysis, each TCR beta chain was defined by its CDR3 amino acid sequence together with its V-gene family, and reads lacking a unique V-gene family were excluded. A later analysis removed 550 to 700 highly shared, low-generation-probability nucleotide sequences to deal with suspected cross-contamination and a sequencing artifact. A later analysis calculated a clonal expansion index for each public chain from normalized within-repertoire ranks of inferred template counts. A later analysis computed generation probabilities with a VDJ recombination model fitted to out-of-frame rearrangements, and checked the results against IGoR. Hypergeometric tests were used in a later analysis to score TCR-TCR, TCR-HLA and TCR-CMV co-occurrence, with a repertoire-size bias correction applied to the TCR pairs. False discovery rates were estimated in a later analysis by permuting HLA or CMV assignments 20 times. In a later analysis, co-occurring TCRs were grouped with DBSCAN, and TCRdist sequence similarity was added when clustering was performed within HLA-allele-positive subsets. For co-occurrence clustering, repertoires with fewer than 30,000 or more than 120,000 public chains were excluded, along with roughly 5 repertoires with anomalous nucleotide sharing. TCRdb obtained this table from immuneACCESS and retained in-frame rearrangements with V and J assigned. These tables miss some clones; where compared with another copy, unresolved V genes account for less than half of the shortfall, and the remainder is unexplained. Clone size and the V and J calls come from that table; the DNA yielded D and trimming. The sample table records under 150,000 clones; 76% of these occur just once. The ten top clones hold 1.5% to 2% of the sample.

Overall study outcomes, separate from this receptor: Compared with equally common non-associated chains, HLA-associated TCR beta chains in a later analysis were more clonally expanded and had lower generation probabilities. The classifier was reported to diagnose cytomegalovirus status with high specificity and sensitivity in both the original cohort and the validation cohort. The earlier analysis of around 600 of the donors excluded 15 to 20 rarely observed V segments, including chromosome 9 orphons, because counts were too low. The study listed over 150 TCR beta chains as associated with cytomegalovirus. In a later genetic analysis, a missense DCLRE1C variant was associated with V-gene and J-gene trimming of TCR beta chains, and the association was replicated in an independent cohort. According to a later analysis, TCR association rates differed among HLA loci, with DRB1 alleles showing the most associated TCRs and HLA-C alleles showing the fewest. When HLA alleles, especially DR and DQ, strongly co-occurred, TCR associations were difficult to assign to individual alleles. While some public TCRs were present in many individuals, most TCR sequences turned up only very rarely across donors. A later analysis reported that several top co-occurrence clusters appeared linked to parvovirus B19, influenza, CMV and Epstein-Barr virus. Linkage disequilibrium might explain the correlated functional status among segregating V segments, but an unknown experimental factor could not be excluded. According to a later analysis, most CMV-associated TCR beta chains appeared to be HLA-restricted, and the HLA associations seemed to be driven largely by CMV exposure. Broadly in line with IMGT annotations, most TCR beta V segments showed up in productive rearrangements about 90% or about 30% of the time in an earlier analysis of roughly 590 of the donors. According to a later genetic analysis, donors in an Asian-associated ancestry cluster had fewer N-insertions in productive TCRs than the roughly 670-donor mean. The authors suggested that the approach could potentially be extended to other disease states and immunological phenotypes. A further reported finding was that TCR beta sequences accurately predicted the HLA-A and HLA-B alleles for most subjects in the first cohort. HLA typing was unavailable for some donors at each locus, so association tests used only the typed subset. The sequencing pipeline was judged likely to have produced a cluster of highly shared sequence variants as a technical artifact. For the cohort, immune exposure information was limited to CMV serostatus. The cohort was sequenced for TCR beta chains only, and without alpha or paired-chain data the features that could be detected were limited. Specific HLA alleles were associated with 15,000 to 20,000 TCR beta sequences at a false discovery rate of 0.05 in a later analysis. Sequencing depth was assumed to be roughly uniform across donors in the presence/absence analyses, though that assumption may not hold. Three of the identified cytomegalovirus-associated TCR beta chains were confirmed in vitro to be specific for cytomegalovirus antigens.

With respect to this clone: Its antigen remains undetermined. One base away there is no much larger clone; base qualities are not given.

Sequenced input: PBMCs. The clonotype was recovered from a woman in her thirties or forties in good health and CMV-seronegative.

The CDR3 corresponds to CASSLTPGLGSDTQYF. The DNA sequence reads TGCGCCAGCAGCTTGACCCCGGGACTAGGCTCAGATACGCAGTATTTT. Recombination connected TRBV5-1 to TRBJ2-3; 8 of the junction bases match TRBD2. According to the germline V gene, CDR1 reads SGHRS and CDR2 reads YFSETQ. From the cysteine through the phenylalanine, the CDR3 covers 16 amino acids. The retained sequence is limited to the CDR3, 48 bases, with the frame set at the first base. V and J are trimmed by 1 base and 4 bases, and the gene matches miss 8 bases of the junction. Extended through the reference TRBV5-1 and TRBJ2-3 proteins, this CDR3 yields the full variable domain: KAGVTQTPRYLIKTRGQQVTLSCSPISGHRSVSWYQQTPGQGLQFLFEYFSETQRNKGNFPGRFSGRQFSNSRSEMNVSTLELGDSALYLCASSLTPGLGSDTQYFGPGTRLTVL.